This TCR beta chain was captured by sequencing in a study of T cell repertoires in cytomegalovirus infection. The overall study: HLA-C-restricted CMV epitopes, recently identified, and well-studied HLA-B-restricted ones were used by the study.

Note on this clonotype: Its antigen is undetermined.

The CDR3 length is 14 residues. The ends were cut back, 8 bases at V and 4 bases at J, with 18 bases in the middle. CDR1 DFQATT and CDR2 SNEGSKA come from the germline V gene (reference sequence). TCRdb reprocessed the reads with MiXCR, giving one entry per CDR3 protein. The sample contains approximately 110,000 distinct CDR3 sequences, around 30% of which appear only once. Study-wide results and limits: HLA-C-restricted CMV clonotypes gave the most frequent clonotype in two of eight donors. Carriage of CMV together with the relevant HLA was identifiable through cumulative public TCR beta family frequency.

This TCR was recovered from a human donor in good health (CMV status not recorded). Some clones in this sample may be carry-over from other donors' samples. The chain combines TRBV20-1 with TRBJ1-5; D gene uncertain. The sample was CD8+ T cells from cultured PBMCs, taken from culture after CMV antigen stimulation. The CDR3 DNA follows: TGCAGTCCCTGGGCGGCCGGGTGGAATCAGCCCCAGCATTTT. It codes for CSPWAAGWNQPQHF.